Listed below are T cell receptor beta chains from one sample, sequenced in a study of identical twins. Each CDR3 protein is one row after TCRdb ran MiXCR on the 5' RACE reads. The data show roughly 720,000 distinct CDR3 sequences, around a sixth seen once. The sample was also reused in another study, on T cells expressing NK-cell markers.

The sample comprised PBMCs. The source of these receptors is a young woman in good health. Both conserved end residues are part of each CDR3. D genes are given only for firm matches. Clone size, where shown, is once, few, many, or a class for clones that have expanded.

CDR3 protein: CAIRSAGANVLTF
CDR3 DNA: TGTGCTATTCGGTCGGCTGGGGCCAACGTCCTGACTTTC
clone size: many
D gene: NA
V gene: TRBV12-5
J gene: TRBJ2-6

CDR3 protein: CAISEAGSGTQYF
CDR3 DNA: TGTGCCATCAGTGAGGCGGGGTCCGGTACGCAGTATTTT
clone size: few
D gene: NA
V gene: TRBV10-3
J gene: TRBJ2-3

CDR3 protein: CATRLGSGSPPYNEQFF
CDR3 DNA: TGCGCCACCCGACTTGGTAGCGGGAGTCCGCCCTACAATGAGCAGTTCTTC
clone size: many
D gene: TRBD2
V gene: TRBV5-1
J gene: TRBJ2-1

CDR3 protein: CASSVGGATNEKLFF
CDR3 DNA: TGTGCCAGCAGCGTAGGGGGCGCAACTAATGAAAAACTGTTTTTT
clone size: NA
D gene: NA
V gene: TRBV9
J gene: TRBJ1-4

CDR3 protein: CASSWAGPSRTGELFF
CDR3 DNA: TGTGCCAGCAGCTGGGCCGGGCCCTCGCGCACCGGGGAGCTGTTTTTT
clone size: NA
D gene: NA
V gene: TRBV5-6
J gene: TRBJ2-2

CDR3 protein: CASSFGLARETQYF
CDR3 DNA: TGTGCCAGCAGCTTCGGGCTAGCTAGGGAGACCCAGTACTTC
clone size: NA
D gene: NA
V gene: TRBV7-9
J gene: TRBJ2-5

CDR3 protein: CASSETGYSNQPQHF
CDR3 DNA: TGTGCCAGCAGCGAGACAGGTTATAGCAATCAGCCCCAGCATTTT
clone size: NA
D gene: NA
V gene: TRBV7-2
J gene: TRBJ1-5

CDR3 protein: CASSQGTLIGERQYF
CDR3 DNA: TGTGCCAGCAGCCAAGGGACTTTAATCGGGGAGCGGCAGTACTTC
clone size: few
D gene: NA
V gene: TRBV3-1
J gene: TRBJ2-7

CDR3 protein: CASSLVSGGQETQYF
CDR3 DNA: TGTGCCAGCAGCTTGGTTAGCGGGGGCCAAGAGACCCAGTACTTC
clone size: many
D gene: TRBD2
V gene: TRBV5-6
J gene: TRBJ2-5

CDR3 protein: CASSHPGSGRALNEQFF
CDR3 DNA: TGCGCCAGCAGCCACCCCGGCAGCGGGAGGGCCCTAAATGAGCAGTTCTTC
clone size: once
D gene: TRBD2
V gene: TRBV4-1
J gene: TRBJ2-1